This section outlines one T cell receptor beta chain sequence together with its context. This sample was included in a study of technical replicates of blood from a handful of donors. The data were produced by immunoSEQ multiplex PCR, yet TCRdb's version contains in-frame clones alone and is incomplete. Found here are tens of thousands of clones, 95% to 99% of them singletons; the top ten hold over 0.2%. The origin of this receptor is a human donor in good health. The sequenced sample was T cells isolated from PBMCs.

Here the CDR3 DNA reads TGTGCCAGCAGCCAACTACAGGGAGGGGCTTTCTTT. Residues: CASSQLQGGAFF. V gene TRBV4-2 combines with J gene TRBJ1-1; the D gene is possibly TRBD1 (6 bases). CDR1 LGHNA and CDR2 YNFKEQ come from the germline V gene. This CDR3 contains 12 residues. The ends were cut back, 2 bases at V and 11 bases at J, with 12 bases in the middle.